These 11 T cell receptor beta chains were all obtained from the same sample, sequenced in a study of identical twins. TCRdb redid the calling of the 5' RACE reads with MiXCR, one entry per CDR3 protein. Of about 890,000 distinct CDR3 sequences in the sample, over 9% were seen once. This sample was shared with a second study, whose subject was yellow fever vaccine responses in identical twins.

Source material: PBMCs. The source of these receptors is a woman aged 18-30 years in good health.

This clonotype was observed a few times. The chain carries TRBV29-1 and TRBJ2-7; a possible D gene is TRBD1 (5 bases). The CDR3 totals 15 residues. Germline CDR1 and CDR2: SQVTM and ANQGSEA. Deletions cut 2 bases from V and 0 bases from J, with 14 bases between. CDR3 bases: TGCAGCGTTGAACTTGGACAACCTAACTCCTACGAGCAGTACTTC. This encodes CSVELGQPNSYEQYF.

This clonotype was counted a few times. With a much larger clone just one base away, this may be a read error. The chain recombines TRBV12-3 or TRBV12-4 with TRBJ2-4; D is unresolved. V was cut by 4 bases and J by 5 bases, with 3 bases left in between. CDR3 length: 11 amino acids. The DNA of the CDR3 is TGTGCCAGCAGTTCCCAAAACATTCAGTACTTC. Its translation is CASSSQNIQYF.

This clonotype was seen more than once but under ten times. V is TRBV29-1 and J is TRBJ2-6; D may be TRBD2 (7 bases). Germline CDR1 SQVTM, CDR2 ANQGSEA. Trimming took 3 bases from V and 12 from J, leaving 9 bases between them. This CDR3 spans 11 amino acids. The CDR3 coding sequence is TGCAGCGTTGAGAGGGGGGGCGTCCTGACTTTC. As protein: CSVERGGVLTF.

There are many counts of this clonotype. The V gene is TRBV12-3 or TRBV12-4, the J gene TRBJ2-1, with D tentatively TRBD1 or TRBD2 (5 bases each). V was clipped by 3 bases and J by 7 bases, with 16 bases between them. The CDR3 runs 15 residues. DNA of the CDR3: TGTGCCAGCAGTTTCGGGGACCCCCTTATAAATGAGCAGTTCTTC. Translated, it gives CASSFGDPLINEQFF.

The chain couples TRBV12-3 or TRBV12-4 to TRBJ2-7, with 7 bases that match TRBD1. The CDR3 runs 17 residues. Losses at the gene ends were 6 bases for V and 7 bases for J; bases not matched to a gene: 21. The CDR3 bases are TGTGCCAGCAGCCTTGAAGTTGGCACAGGGGCTCTGAGGGAGCAGTACGTC. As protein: CASSLEVGTGALREQYV.

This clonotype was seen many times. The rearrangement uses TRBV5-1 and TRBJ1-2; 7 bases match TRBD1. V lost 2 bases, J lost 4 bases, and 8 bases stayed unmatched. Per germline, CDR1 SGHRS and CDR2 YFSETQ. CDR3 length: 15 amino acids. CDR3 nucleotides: TGCGCCAGCAGCTTCCCCGGGACAGCGATCTATGGCTACACCTTC. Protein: CASSFPGTAIYGYTF.

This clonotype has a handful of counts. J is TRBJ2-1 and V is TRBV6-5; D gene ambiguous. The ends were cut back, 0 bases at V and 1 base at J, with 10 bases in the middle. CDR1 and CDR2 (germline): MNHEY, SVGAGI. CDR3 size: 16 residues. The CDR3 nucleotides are TGTGCCAGCAGTTACTCGGACGCAGGTTCCTACAATGAGCAGTTCTTC. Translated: CASSYSDAGSYNEQFF.

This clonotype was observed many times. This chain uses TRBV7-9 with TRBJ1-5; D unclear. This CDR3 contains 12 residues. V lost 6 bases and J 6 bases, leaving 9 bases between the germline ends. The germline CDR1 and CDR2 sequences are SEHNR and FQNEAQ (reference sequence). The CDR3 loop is CASSSPGQPQHF. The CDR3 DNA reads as TGTGCCAGCAGTTCCCCGGGTCAGCCCCAGCATTTT.

The CDR3 sequence is CASSLLFRLAGDPDTQYF. For the CDR3, the DNA is TGTGCCAGCAGCTTATTATTCAGACTAGCGGGAGACCCAGATACGCAGTATTTT. The V call is TRBV11-1, the J call TRBJ2-3; TRBD2 matches 12 bases. Germline CDR1 reads SGHAT; CDR2 reads FQDESV (reference sequence). This CDR3 has 18 residues. V trimming: 2 bases; J trimming: 4 bases; junction bases outside the gene matches: 10.

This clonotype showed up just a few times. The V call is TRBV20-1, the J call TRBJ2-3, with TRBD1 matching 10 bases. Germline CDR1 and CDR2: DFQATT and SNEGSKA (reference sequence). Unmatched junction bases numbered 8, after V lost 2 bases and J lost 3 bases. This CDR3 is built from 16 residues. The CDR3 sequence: CSARPGTGEATDTQYF. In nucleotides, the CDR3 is TGCAGTGCTAGACCCGGGACAGGGGAAGCTACAGATACGCAGTATTTT.

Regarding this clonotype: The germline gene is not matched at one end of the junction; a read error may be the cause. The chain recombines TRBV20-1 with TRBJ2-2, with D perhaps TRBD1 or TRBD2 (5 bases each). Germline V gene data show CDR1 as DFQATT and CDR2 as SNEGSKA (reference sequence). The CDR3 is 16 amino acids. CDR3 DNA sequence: TGCTGTGCTAGAGCTTCGGGACGGACCAGAACCGGGGAGCTGTTTTTT. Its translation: CCARASGRTRTGELFF.